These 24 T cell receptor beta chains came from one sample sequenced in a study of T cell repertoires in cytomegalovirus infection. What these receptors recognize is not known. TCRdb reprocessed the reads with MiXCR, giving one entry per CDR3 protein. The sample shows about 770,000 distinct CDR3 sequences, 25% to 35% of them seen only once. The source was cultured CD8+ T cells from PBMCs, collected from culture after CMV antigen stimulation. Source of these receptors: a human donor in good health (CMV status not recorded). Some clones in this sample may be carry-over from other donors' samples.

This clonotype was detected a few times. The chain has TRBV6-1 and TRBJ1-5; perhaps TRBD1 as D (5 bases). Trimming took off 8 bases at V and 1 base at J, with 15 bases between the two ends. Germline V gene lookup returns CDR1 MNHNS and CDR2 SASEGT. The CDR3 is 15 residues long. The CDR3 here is CASPAGRASNQPQHF. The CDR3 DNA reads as TGTGCCAGCCCTGCAGGCAGGGCGAGCAATCAGCCCCAGCATTTT.

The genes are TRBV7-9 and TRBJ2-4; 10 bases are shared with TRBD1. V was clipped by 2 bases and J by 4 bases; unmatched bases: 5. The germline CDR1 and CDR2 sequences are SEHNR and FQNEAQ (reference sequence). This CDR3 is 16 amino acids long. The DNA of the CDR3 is TGTGCCAGCAGCTTAACTGGGGGACAGGGGAAAAACATTCAGTACTTC. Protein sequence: CASSLTGGQGKNIQYF.

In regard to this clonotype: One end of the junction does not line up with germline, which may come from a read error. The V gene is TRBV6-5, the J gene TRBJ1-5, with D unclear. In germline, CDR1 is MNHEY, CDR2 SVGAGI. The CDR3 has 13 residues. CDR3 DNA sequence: TGTGCCAGCAGTTCTAATCGGATCCAGCCCCAGCAATTT. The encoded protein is CASSSNRIQPQQF.

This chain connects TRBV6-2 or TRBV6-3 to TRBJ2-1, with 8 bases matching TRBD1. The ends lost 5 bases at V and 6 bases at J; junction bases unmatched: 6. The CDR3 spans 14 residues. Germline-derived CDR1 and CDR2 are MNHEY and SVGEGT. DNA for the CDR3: TGTGCCAGCAGTACCTTGGACAGGGCCAATGAGCAGTTCTTC. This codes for CASSTLDRANEQFF.

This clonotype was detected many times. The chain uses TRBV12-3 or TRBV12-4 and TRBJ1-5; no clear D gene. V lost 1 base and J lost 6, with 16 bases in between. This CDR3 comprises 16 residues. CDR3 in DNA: TGTGCCAGCAGTTTAGGTGAGGTAGCATTGGGTCAGCCCCAGCATTTT. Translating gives CASSLGEVALGQPQHF.

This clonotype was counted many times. The CDR3 nucleotides are TGTGCCAGCAGCTTTAGTGTTGTTGGACTAGCGGGGTTTTCCTACAATGAGCAGTTCTTC. This translates into CASSFSVVGLAGFSYNEQFF. The chain combines TRBV7-2 with TRBJ2-1, with TRBD2 matching over 12 bases. Germline V CDR1 and CDR2: SGHTA, FQGNSA. The CDR3 contains 20 residues. The V segment lost 3 bases and the J segment 1 base; nucleotides outside the gene matches: 13.

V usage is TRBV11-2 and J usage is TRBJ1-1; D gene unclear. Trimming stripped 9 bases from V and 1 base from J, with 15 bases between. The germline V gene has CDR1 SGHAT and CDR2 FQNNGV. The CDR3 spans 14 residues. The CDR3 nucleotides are TGTGCCAGTGCCGAGAAGCTTTCGAACACTGAAGCTTTCTTT. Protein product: CASAEKLSNTEAFF.

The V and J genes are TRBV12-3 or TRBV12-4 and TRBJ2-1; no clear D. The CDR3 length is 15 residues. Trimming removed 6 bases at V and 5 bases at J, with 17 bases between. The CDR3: CASSLRLNGDNEQFF. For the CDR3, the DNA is TGTGCCAGCAGCCTACGCCTAAACGGTGACAATGAGCAGTTCTTC.

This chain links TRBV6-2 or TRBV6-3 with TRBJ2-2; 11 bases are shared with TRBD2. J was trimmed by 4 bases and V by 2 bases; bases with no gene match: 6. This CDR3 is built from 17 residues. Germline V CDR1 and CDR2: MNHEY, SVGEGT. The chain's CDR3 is CASSYSDGLAGTGELFF. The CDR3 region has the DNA TGTGCCAGCAGTTACAGCGATGGACTAGCGGGCACCGGGGAGCTGTTTTTT.

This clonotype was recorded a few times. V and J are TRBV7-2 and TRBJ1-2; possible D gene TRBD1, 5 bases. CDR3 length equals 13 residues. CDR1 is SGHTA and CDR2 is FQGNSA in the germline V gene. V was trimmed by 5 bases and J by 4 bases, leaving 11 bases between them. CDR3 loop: CASSRDVLYGYTF. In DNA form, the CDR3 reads TGTGCCAGCAGCCGGGACGTACTCTATGGCTACACCTTC.

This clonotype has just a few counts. CDR3 bases: TGTGCCAGCAGTGGCCACCGGGACGGACAAAACAATGAGCAGTTCTTC. It yields the protein CASSGHRDGQNNEQFF. The chain links TRBV6-6 to TRBJ2-1; D may correspond to TRBD1 or TRBD2 (5 bases each). V lost 5 bases, J lost 5 bases, and 19 bases lay in between. The CDR3 is 16 residues long. Germline loops: CDR1 MNHNY, CDR2 SVGAGI (reference sequence).

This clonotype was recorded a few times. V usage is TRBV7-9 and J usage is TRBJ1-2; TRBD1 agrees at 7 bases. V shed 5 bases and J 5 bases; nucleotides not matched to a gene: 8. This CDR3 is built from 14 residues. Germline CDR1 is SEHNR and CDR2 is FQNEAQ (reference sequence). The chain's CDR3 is CASSAGTASYGYTF. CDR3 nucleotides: TGTGCCAGCAGCGCAGGGACAGCCTCGTATGGCTACACCTTC. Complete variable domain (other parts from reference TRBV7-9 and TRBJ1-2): DTGVSQNPRHKITKRGQNVTFRCDPISEHNRLYWYRQTLGQGPEFLTYFQNEAQLEKSRLLSDRFSAERPKGSFSTLEIQRTEQGDSAMYLCASSAGTASYGYTFGSGTRLTVV.

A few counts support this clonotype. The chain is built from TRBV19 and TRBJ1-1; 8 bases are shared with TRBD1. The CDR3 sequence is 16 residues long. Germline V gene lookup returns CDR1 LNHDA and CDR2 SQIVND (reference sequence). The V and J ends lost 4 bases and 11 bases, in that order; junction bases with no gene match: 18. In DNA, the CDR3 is TGTGCCAGTAGTACTAGGGAGCGACAGGGGCGCAAGTGGGCTTTCTTT. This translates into CASSTRERQGRKWAFF.

In DNA form, the CDR3 reads TGTGCCAACAGTGTAATTACAGGAGAGCAGTACGTC. Protein: CANSVITGEQYV. V gene TRBV6-6 combines with J gene TRBJ2-7, with D tentatively TRBD1 (5 bases). Germline CDR1 is MNHNY and CDR2 is SVGAGI (reference sequence). The CDR3 extends over 12 amino acids.

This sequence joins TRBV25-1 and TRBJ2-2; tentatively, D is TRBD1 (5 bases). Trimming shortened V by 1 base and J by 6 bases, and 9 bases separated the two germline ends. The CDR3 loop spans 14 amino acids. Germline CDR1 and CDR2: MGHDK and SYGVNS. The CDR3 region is CASSEWRTSGELFF. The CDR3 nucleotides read TGTGCCAGCAGTGAATGGCGGACATCCGGGGAGCTGTTTTTT.

CDR3 in amino acids: CASCETGRNYNSPLHF. CDR3 DNA sequence: TGTGCCAGCTGCGAGACAGGGCGAAACTATAATTCACCCCTCCACTTT. The chain couples TRBV6-5 to TRBJ1-6, with TRBD1 matching 7 bases. V lost 8 bases, J lost 3 bases, and 10 bases stayed unmatched. There are 16 residues in the CDR3. Germline loops: CDR1 MNHEY, CDR2 SVGAGI.

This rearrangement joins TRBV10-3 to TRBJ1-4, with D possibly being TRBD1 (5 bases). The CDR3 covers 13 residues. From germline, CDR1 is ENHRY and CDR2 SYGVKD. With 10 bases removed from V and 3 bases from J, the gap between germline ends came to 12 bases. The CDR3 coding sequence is TGTGCCACCTGGGGACCGCCTAATGAAAAACTGTTTTTT. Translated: CATWGPPNEKLFF.

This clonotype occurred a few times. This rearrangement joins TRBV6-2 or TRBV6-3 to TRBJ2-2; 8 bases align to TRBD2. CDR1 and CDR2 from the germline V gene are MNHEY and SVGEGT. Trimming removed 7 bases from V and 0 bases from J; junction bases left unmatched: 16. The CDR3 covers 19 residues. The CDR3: CASISGSVSGAPNTGELFF. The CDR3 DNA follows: TGTGCCAGCATTTCGGGATCGGTTAGCGGGGCCCCGAACACCGGGGAGCTGTTTTTT.

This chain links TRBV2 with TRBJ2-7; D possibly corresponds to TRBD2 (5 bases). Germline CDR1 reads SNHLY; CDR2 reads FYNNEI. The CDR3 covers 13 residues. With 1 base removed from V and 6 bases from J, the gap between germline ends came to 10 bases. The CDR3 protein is CASSEVGEGEQYF. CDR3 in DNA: TGTGCCAGCAGTGAAGTCGGGGAAGGCGAGCAGTACTTC.

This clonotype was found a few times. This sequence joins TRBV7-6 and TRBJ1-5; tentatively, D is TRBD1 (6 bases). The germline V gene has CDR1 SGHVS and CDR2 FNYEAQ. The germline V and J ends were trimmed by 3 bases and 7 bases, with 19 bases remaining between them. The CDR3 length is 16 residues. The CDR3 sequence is CASSFGAGDAGQPQHF. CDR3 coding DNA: TGTGCCAGCAGCTTTGGGGCAGGGGACGCGGGGCAGCCCCAGCATTTT.

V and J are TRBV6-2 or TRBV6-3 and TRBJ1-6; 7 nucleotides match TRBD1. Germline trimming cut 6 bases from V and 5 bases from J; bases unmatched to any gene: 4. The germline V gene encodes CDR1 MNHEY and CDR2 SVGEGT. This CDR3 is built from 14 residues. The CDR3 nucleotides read TGTGCCAGCAGAACAGGGACAGATAATTCACCCCTCCACTTT. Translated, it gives CASRTGTDNSPLHF.

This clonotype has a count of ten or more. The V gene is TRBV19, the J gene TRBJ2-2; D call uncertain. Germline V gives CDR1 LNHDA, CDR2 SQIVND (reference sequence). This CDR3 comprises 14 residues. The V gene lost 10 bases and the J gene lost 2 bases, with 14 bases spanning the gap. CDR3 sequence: CATLRQANTGELFF. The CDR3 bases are TGTGCCACCCTACGTCAGGCAAACACCGGGGAGCTGTTTTTT. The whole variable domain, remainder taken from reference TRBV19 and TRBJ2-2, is DGGITQSPKYLFRKEGQNVTLSCEQNLNHDAMYWYRQDPGQGLRLIYYSQIVNDFQKGDIAEGYSVSREKKESFPLTVTSAQKNPTAFYLCATLRQANTGELFFGEGSRLTVL.

For the CDR3, the DNA is TGTGCCAGCAGTTACAATCTGGGGTTTGGCTATGGCTACACCTTC. It encodes CASSYNLGFGYGYTF. The rearrangement joins TRBV6-2 or TRBV6-3 to TRBJ1-2, with D unresolved. V was pared by 2 bases and J by 4 bases, with 14 bases between. This CDR3 spans 15 amino acids. Germline CDR1 MNHEY, CDR2 SVGEGT.

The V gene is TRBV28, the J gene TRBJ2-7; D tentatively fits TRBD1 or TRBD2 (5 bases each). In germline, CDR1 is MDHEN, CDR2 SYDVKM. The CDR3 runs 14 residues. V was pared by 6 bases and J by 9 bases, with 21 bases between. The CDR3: CASSPRDARHGQYV. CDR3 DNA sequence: TGTGCCAGCAGCCCCCGGGACGCACGTCACGGGCAGTACGTC.